This is a list of T cell receptor beta chains from one sample in a study of T-cell memory formation after mild COVID-19. TCRdb called the 5' RACE reads again in MiXCR, with one record for every CDR3 protein. The sample includes approximately 65,000 distinct CDR3 sequences, 9.3% seen only once; the top ten take about 1.1%. Sequencing was done on a sample of PBMCs or a T cell subset sorted from them (not recorded which). The receptors come from a man younger than 30 who had mild COVID-19 (a few samples of this study predate the infection). Cell type and time point are not known. CDR3s include the opening cysteine and the closing phenylalanine or tryptophan. Fields, in order: D gene, V gene, clone size, J gene, CDR3 DNA, CDR3 protein. A D gene is named only where the DNA matches it firmly. Not every row has a clone size; where given, it reads once, few, many or a size class.

>NA|TRBV7-3|few|TRBJ2-5
TGTGCCAGCAGTCTTAGCCCTTTTCGGGACGGGTCGGGGGCCCAGTACTTC
CASSLSPFRDGSGAQYF
>NA|TRBV12-3/TRBV12-4|many|TRBJ2-1
TGTGCCAGCAGTTTAAGTGAGAGCTCCTACAATGAGCAGTTCTTC
CASSLSESSYNEQFF
>NA|TRBV5-1|NA|TRBJ2-7
TGCGCCAGCAGCTTTGGGGGGACAGACCTTGGCGAGCAGTACTTC
CASSFGGTDLGEQYF
>TRBD2|TRBV4-3|few|TRBJ2-4
TGCGCCAGCAGCCAAGAGCCTCTAGCGGTGGGGAACATTCAGTACTTC
CASSQEPLAVGNIQYF
>TRBD1|TRBV18|NA|TRBJ1-5
TGTGCCAGCTCCCCCGGACAGGATCAGCCCCAGCATTTT
CASSPGQDQPQHF
>NA|TRBV19|NA|TRBJ2-5
TGTGCCAGCCGGGACCCTAGCCGGGAGACCCAGTACTTC
CASRDPSRETQYF
>TRBD2|TRBV4-1|NA|TRBJ2-3
TGCGCCAGCAGCCAGGAATGGACTAGCGGAGCCACAGATACGCAGTATTTT
CASSQEWTSGATDTQYF
>NA|TRBV5-1|few|TRBJ2-7
TGCGCCAGCAGCCGATCGTTCGTCGGCTCCTACGAGCAGTACTTC
CASSRSFVGSYEQYF
>TRBD1|TRBV7-2|NA|TRBJ1-2
TGTGCCAGCAGGGACAGGGTACGAAGCATCTGGGCTAACTATGGCTACACCTTC
CASRDRVRSIWANYGYTF
>NA|TRBV6-2/TRBV6-3|NA|TRBJ1-6
TGTGCCAGCAGTTACGGAGGGAAATCACCCCTCCACTTT
CASSYGGKSPLHF
>NA|TRBV9|NA|TRBJ1-5
TGTGCCAGCAGCTTTGGACACAATCAGCCCCAGCATTTT
CASSFGHNQPQHF
>TRBD1|TRBV12-3/TRBV12-4|many|TRBJ2-1
TGTGCCAGCTCTCGGGACAGGGGCAATGAGCAGTTCTTC
CASSRDRGNEQFF
>TRBD2|TRBV5-6|few|TRBJ2-3
TGTGCCAGCAGCATCACTCCCGGGCGGGGGGTATCTGAGGATACGCAGTATTTT
CASSITPGRGVSEDTQYF
>NA|TRBV5-1|few|TRBJ2-3
TGCGCCAGCAGCAACCAGGGTTTGGCTAGCACAGATACGCAGTATTTT
CASSNQGLASTDTQYF
>NA|TRBV5-1|NA|TRBJ1-2
TGCGCCAGCAGCATAGGGGACCGGGATGGCTACACCTTC
CASSIGDRDGYTF
>NA|TRBV7-9|few|TRBJ2-3
TGTGCCAGCAGCTTAAATCAGGGGAAGGCCTCGACGCAGTATTTT
CASSLNQGKASTQYF
>NA|TRBV6-1|NA|TRBJ1-1
TGTGCCAGCAGTGAACCCCCCCGCCGGGTAGCCGAAGCTTTCTTT
CASSEPPRRVAEAFF
>TRBD1|TRBV5-1|NA|TRBJ2-7
TGCGCCAGCAGCCCTAACATCGGGACAGGGGGAAACGAGCAGTACTTC
CASSPNIGTGGNEQYF
>NA|TRBV7-2|few|TRBJ2-2
TGTGCCAGCAGCCCCTTCCAAGAGCTGTTTTTT
CASSPFQELFF
>NA|TRBV10-3|NA|TRBJ2-5
TGTGCCATCAGCGATGGGGGGAGGGAGACCCAGTACTTC
CAISDGGRETQYF
>NA|TRBV30|NA|TRBJ2-4
TGTGCCTGGAGTACTCACCACCCCGGGCCTCAGTACTTC
CAWSTHHPGPQYF
>TRBD1|TRBV11-2|many|TRBJ2-4
TGTGCCAGCAGCTTAGTAGGGGGCAGGTCGGACATTCAGTACTTC
CASSLVGGRSDIQYF
>NA|TRBV7-9|NA|TRBJ1-1
TGTGCCAGCAGCCCCGCCCTTGGCGGTGGCACTGAAGCTTTCTTT
CASSPALGGGTEAFF